These T cell receptor beta chains were read from a single sample in a study of T cells expressing NK-cell markers. After re-calling the 5' RACE reads, TCRdb lists one entry per CDR3 protein, DNA absent. The specimen's table records 550,000 to 600,000 distinct CDR3 sequences. Specimen: blood T cells: a sorted CD56 or NKG2C T cell subset, CD4+ or CD8+ T cells, or bulk PBMC T cells (not recorded which). These receptors all come from a man aged 18 to 30 in good health. Both conserved end residues are part of each CDR3.

V	J	CDR3
TRBV10-3	TRBJ2-3	CAIRQAASTDTQYF
TRBV7-3	TRBJ2-3	CASSRLITDTQYF
TRBV10-2	TRBJ2-3	CASSESISGMQYF
TRBV28	TRBJ2-7	CASSFSRIVSAEQYF
TRBV27	TRBJ1-5	CASSSRQGAVSNQPQHF
TRBV2	TRBJ2-7	CASRASGTVDEQYF
TRBV18	TRBJ1-2	CASSGTVSGDGYTF
TRBV7-9	TRBJ1-1	CASSLPGRQDEAFF
TRBV20-1	TRBJ2-3	CSARPDRIKHTDTQYF
TRBV7-2	TRBJ2-1	CASSSSGSGLFF
TRBV11-2	TRBJ2-5	CASSLAEGLSGETQYF
TRBV7-9	TRBJ2-3	CASSSVRDIDTQYF
TRBV29-1	TRBJ2-5	CSAVGIEETQYF
TRBV29-1	TRBJ2-5	CSVEVGGTQYF
TRBV20-1	TRBJ2-3	CSARDASGSADTQYF
TRBV7-8	TRBJ1-4	CASSMTEGEKLFF
TRBV7-9	TRBJ2-3	CASSFRLAGGSYTPDTQYF
TRBV28	TRBJ2-1	CASSSTSGGSRNEQFF
TRBV2	TRBJ2-7	CASSDLRLGESYEQYF
TRBV19	TRBJ2-2	CASSTKDGNTGELFF
TRBV6-1	TRBJ2-1	CASAFSNSYNEQFF
TRBV15	TRBJ2-5	CATSGDKGSQYF
TRBV20-1	TRBJ2-1	CSAREAPDYNEQFF
TRBV7-9	TRBJ2-1	CASSVPGQGITVEFF
TRBV12-3/TRBV12-4	TRBJ2-3	CASSLSVLADTQYF
TRBV7-9	TRBJ1-2	CASSLGGRDNYGYTF
TRBV7-9	TRBJ2-7	CASSLGGSDIFYEQYF
TRBV29-1	TRBJ1-1	CSVEGYGQGAFF
TRBV29-1	TRBJ2-4	CSAMTGKLDIQYF
TRBV29-1	TRBJ2-5	CSVGRVLEETQYF
TRBV7-8	TRBJ2-1	CASSLALSGGFF
TRBV20-1	TRBJ2-1	CSARAPADRGVRNEQFF
TRBV20-1	TRBJ2-5	CSAGTSGIKTQYF
TRBV7-7	TRBJ2-2	CASSFYSGPANTGELFF
TRBV6-2/TRBV6-3	TRBJ2-1	CASRILAGIYNEQFF
TRBV7-8	TRBJ2-1	CASSLNSVDEQFF
TRBV28	TRBJ2-2	CASSLSPGEGRANTGELFF
TRBV6-5	TRBJ2-1	CASSSPGLAGVVAGEQFF
TRBV4-3	TRBJ2-1	CASSQGLARANEQFF
TRBV7-2	TRBJ2-5	CASSPWASGPQETQYF
TRBV12-3/TRBV12-4	TRBJ1-2	CASSHGQGTGGYTF
TRBV20-1	TRBJ2-3	CSAQSPRADTQYF
TRBV10-3	TRBJ2-3	CAISESRAGVADTQYF
TRBV12-3/TRBV12-4	TRBJ1-1	CASRGQGFVEAFF
TRBV15	TRBJ2-5	CATSRGNSETQYF
TRBV6-2/TRBV6-3	TRBJ2-1	CASSWTGVYDYNEQFF
TRBV20-1	TRBJ2-3	CSASITSGSYADTQYF
TRBV5-1	TRBJ1-4	CASSLEAGLNEKLFF
TRBV5-5	TRBJ1-5	CASSPGTDNQPQHF
TRBV4-2	TRBJ2-2	CASSRKVEAGVNGELFF
TRBV27	TRBJ2-1	CASSLNLWERQTREDEQFF
TRBV20-1	TRBJ2-1	CSATVAGGPISYNEQFF
TRBV15	TRBJ1-1	CATSRPTGDRGTEAFF
TRBV20-1	TRBJ2-1	CSVGRGIDYNEQFF
TRBV29-1	TRBJ1-1	CSVEDRGLTGVAFF
TRBV25-1	TRBJ2-1	CASSDAGFDNEQFF
TRBV12-3/TRBV12-4	TRBJ1-2	CASTSVGTNYGYTF